A selection of T cell receptor beta chains follows, all from one sample in a study of T-cell reconstitution after alpha-beta-depleted transplantation in children. TCRdb reprocessed the PCR reads with MiXCR, giving one entry per CDR3 protein. There are more than 85,000 distinct CDR3 sequences in the sample; 4.5% to 7.5% occur only once, and 6% to 7% lies in the top ten. Sequencing used PBMCs, mostly from graft donor cells, obtained 60 days after TCRalphabeta/CD19-depleted stem cell transplant. Source of these receptors: a female patient between 2 and 15 years old who had a stem cell transplant for Fanconi anemia, so the T cells may come from the graft donor. Each CDR3 is given with its conserved first and last residue. D genes are given only for firm matches. Size is omitted from some rows. Given values are once, few, many or a class for expanded clones.

CDR3: CASTTPNLGDEQFF; DNA: TGTGCCAGCACCACTCCCAACCTTGGGGATGAGCAGTTCTTC; V: TRBV28; D: NA; size: many; J: TRBJ2-1
CDR3: CASSFGLAGESEQYF; DNA: TGCGCCAGCAGCTTCGGCCTAGCGGGGGAAAGCGAGCAGTACTTC; V: TRBV5-1; D: TRBD2; size: many; J: TRBJ2-7
CDR3: CASSQEGLAPPGDTQYF; DNA: TGTGCCAGCAGCCAAGAAGGTCTAGCTCCCCCTGGGGATACGCAGTATTTT; V: TRBV4-2; D: NA; size: NA; J: TRBJ2-3
CDR3: CASSLRFDRSSYNEQFF; DNA: TGTGCCAGCAGCTTACGGTTCGACAGGTCCTCCTACAATGAGCAGTTCTTC; V: TRBV11-2; D: NA; size: many; J: TRBJ2-1
CDR3: CASSPTGGWEETQYF; DNA: TGTGCCAGCAGCCCCACAGGGGGCTGGGAAGAGACCCAGTACTTC; V: TRBV7-9; D: TRBD1; size: many; J: TRBJ2-5
CDR3: CASSPRVAGDWYEQYF; DNA: TGTGCCAGCTCACCACGAGTAGCGGGAGACTGGTACGAGCAGTACTTC; V: TRBV18; D: TRBD2; size: many; J: TRBJ2-7
CDR3: CASSLVGTVGNEQYF; DNA: TGTGCCAGCAGCTTAGTAGGGACAGTGGGAAACGAGCAGTACTTC; V: TRBV7-2; D: TRBD1; size: many; J: TRBJ2-7
CDR3: CAISEGRNQPQHF; DNA: TGTGCCATCAGTGAGGGGCGCAATCAGCCCCAGCATTTT; V: TRBV10-3; D: NA; size: few; J: TRBJ1-5
CDR3: CSVEGGSNYGYTF; DNA: TGCAGCGTTGAAGGAGGGAGTAACTATGGCTACACCTTC; V: TRBV29-1; D: NA; size: many; J: TRBJ1-2
CDR3: CSARGPSSYEQYF; DNA: TGCAGTGCTAGGGGTCCTAGCTCCTACGAGCAGTACTTC; V: TRBV20-1; D: NA; size: many; J: TRBJ2-7
CDR3: CASSDVDSQETQYF; DNA: TGTGCCAGCAGCGATGTCGACAGCCAAGAGACCCAGTACTTC; V: TRBV7-9; D: NA; size: many; J: TRBJ2-5
CDR3: CASSSDPLAKNIQYF; DNA: TGTGCCAGCAGTTCGGACCCGCTAGCCAAAAACATTCAGTACTTC; V: TRBV2; D: NA; size: many; J: TRBJ2-4
CDR3: CASSFSGISYEQYF; DNA: TGCGCCAGCAGCTTCAGCGGGATCTCCTACGAGCAGTACTTC; V: TRBV5-1; D: TRBD2; size: many; J: TRBJ2-7
CDR3: CAISEGTGGYGYTF; DNA: TGTGCCATCAGTGAAGGGACAGGGGGGTATGGCTACACCTTC; V: TRBV10-3; D: TRBD1; size: NA; J: TRBJ1-2
CDR3: CSARDPDRANEQFF; DNA: TGCAGTGCTAGAGATCCCGACAGGGCCAATGAGCAGTTCTTC; V: TRBV20-1; D: TRBD1; size: many; J: TRBJ2-1
CDR3: CASRQSAGDGELFF; DNA: TGTGCCAGCAGGCAGTCAGCGGGGGACGGGGAGCTGTTTTTT; V: TRBV7-2; D: TRBD2; size: many; J: TRBJ2-2
CDR3: CSARGGGGARYEQYF; DNA: TGCAGTGCTAGAGGGGGAGGGGGGGCACGGTACGAGCAGTACTTC; V: TRBV20-1; D: NA; size: many; J: TRBJ2-7
CDR3: CSARLAGGPGSYNEQFF; DNA: TGCAGTGCTAGACTAGCGGGAGGGCCTGGGTCCTACAATGAGCAGTTCTTC; V: TRBV20-1; D: TRBD2; size: many; J: TRBJ2-1
CDR3: CSAQGLALAKNIQYF; DNA: TGCAGTGCTCAAGGACTAGCCCTAGCCAAAAACATTCAGTACTTC; V: TRBV20-1; D: TRBD2; size: NA; J: TRBJ2-4
CDR3: CASSTTSGGATDTQYF; DNA: TGTGCCAGCAGTACTACTAGCGGGGGGGCGACAGATACGCAGTATTTT; V: TRBV12-3/TRBV12-4; D: TRBD2; size: many; J: TRBJ2-3
CDR3: CASSPLGRSEHTEAFF; DNA: TGTGCCAGCTCACCGTTAGGACGGTCAGAGCACACTGAAGCTTTCTTT; V: TRBV18; D: NA; size: NA; J: TRBJ1-1
CDR3: CASSSRDFTDTQYF; DNA: TGTGCCAGCAGCTCTAGGGACTTCACAGATACGCAGTATTTT; V: TRBV7-8; D: NA; size: many; J: TRBJ2-3
CDR3: CARTQGLEPQHF; DNA: TGCGCCAGGACACAGGGGTTGGAGCCCCAGCATTTT; V: TRBV23-1; D: TRBD1; size: NA; J: TRBJ1-5
CDR3: CSIAGALSSYNEQFF; DNA: TGCAGCATTGCGGGAGCTCTGAGCTCCTACAATGAGCAGTTCTTC; V: TRBV29-1; D: TRBD2; size: many; J: TRBJ2-1
CDR3: CATQTGANSNQPQHF; DNA: TGTGCCACCCAGACAGGGGCGAATAGCAATCAGCCCCAGCATTTT; V: TRBV6-4; D: TRBD1; size: NA; J: TRBJ1-5
CDR3: CSARDHEGNYGYTF; DNA: TGCAGTGCTAGAGATCATGAGGGGAACTATGGCTACACCTTC; V: TRBV20-1; D: NA; size: many; J: TRBJ1-2
CDR3: CASSYRGGRGAYEQYF; DNA: TGTGCCAGCAGCTACCGGGGGGGGCGAGGCGCCTACGAGCAGTACTTC; V: TRBV12-3/TRBV12-4; D: TRBD2; size: many; J: TRBJ2-7
CDR3: CASSSILKAYNEQFF; DNA: TGTGCCAGCAGCTCGATTCTCAAAGCCTACAATGAGCAGTTCTTC; V: TRBV5-6; D: NA; size: many; J: TRBJ2-1
CDR3: CASTQWERSGELFF; DNA: TGTGCCAGCACTCAATGGGAGCGATCCGGGGAGCTGTTTTTT; V: TRBV12-3/TRBV12-4; D: NA; size: many; J: TRBJ2-2
CDR3: CASSLGRANTQYF; DNA: TGTGCCAGCAGCTTAGGACGGGCGAATACGCAGTATTTT; V: TRBV7-2; D: NA; size: many; J: TRBJ2-3
CDR3: CASSYLSVEREKLFF; DNA: TGTGCCAGCAGTTACCTTTCTGTGGAGCGGGAAAAACTGTTTTTT; V: TRBV6-5; D: NA; size: NA; J: TRBJ1-4
CDR3: CASSFPGFSYEQYF; DNA: TGTGCCAGCAGCTTCCCGGGTTTCTCCTACGAGCAGTACTTC; V: TRBV7-2; D: NA; size: many; J: TRBJ2-7
CDR3: CASSYRLAGGEQYF; DNA: TGTGCCAGCAGTTACAGACTAGCGGGCGGGGAGCAGTACTTC; V: TRBV6-5; D: TRBD2; size: many; J: TRBJ2-7
CDR3: CSSSLTESSYNEQFF; DNA: TGTTCCAGCAGCTTAACTGAAAGCTCCTACAATGAGCAGTTCTTC; V: TRBV7-9; D: NA; size: many; J: TRBJ2-1
CDR3: CASSPDRGGNEKLFF; DNA: TGTGCCAGCAGCCCTGACAGGGGAGGTAATGAAAAACTGTTTTTT; V: TRBV7-9; D: TRBD1; size: many; J: TRBJ1-4
CDR3: CAITLGGLAGGTDTQYF; DNA: TGTGCCATCACCTTGGGAGGACTAGCGGGTGGTACAGATACGCAGTATTTT; V: TRBV10-3; D: TRBD2; size: NA; J: TRBJ2-3
CDR3: CASSIVGAGGSYNEQFF; DNA: TGTGCCAGTAGTATAGTAGGGGCGGGAGGCTCCTACAATGAGCAGTTCTTC; V: TRBV19; D: TRBD2; size: many; J: TRBJ2-1
CDR3: CASSHDSSDGLEQYF; DNA: TGTGCCAGCAGCCATGACAGTTCGGATGGCCTCGAGCAGTACTTC; V: TRBV4-2; D: NA; size: NA; J: TRBJ2-7
CDR3: CASSLWLAGSTSTDTQYF; DNA: TGTGCCAGCAGTTTATGGCTAGCGGGGAGTACTAGCACAGATACGCAGTATTTT; V: TRBV27; D: TRBD2; size: many; J: TRBJ2-3
CDR3: CASSVSGTSIDEQFF; DNA: TGTGCCAGCAGCGTCTCCGGGACTAGCATCGATGAGCAGTTCTTC; V: TRBV7-9; D: TRBD2; size: many; J: TRBJ2-1
CDR3: CSVERLNTEAFF; DNA: TGCAGCGTTGAAAGGTTGAACACTGAAGCTTTCTTT; V: TRBV29-1; D: NA; size: many; J: TRBJ1-1
CDR3: CASSLTGFSQETQYF; DNA: TGTGCCAGCAGTTTAACGGGATTCAGTCAAGAGACCCAGTACTTC; V: TRBV28; D: NA; size: many; J: TRBJ2-5
CDR3: CASSPQGVYNSPLHF; DNA: TGTGCCAGCTCACCACAGGGAGTATATAATTCACCCCTCCACTTT; V: TRBV18; D: NA; size: many; J: TRBJ1-6
CDR3: CASSYSRGPRQYF; DNA: TGTGCCAGCAGTTACTCGCGAGGGCCGAGGCAGTACTTC; V: TRBV6-2/TRBV6-3; D: NA; size: few; J: TRBJ2-4
CDR3: CASSQERSPLAGTDTQYF; DNA: TGTGCCAGCAGCCAAGAGAGGTCCCCACTAGCGGGTACAGATACGCAGTATTTT; V: TRBV4-2; D: TRBD2; size: NA; J: TRBJ2-3
CDR3: CASSLGEGFGNQPQHF; DNA: TGTGCCAGCAGCTTAGGCGAAGGGTTTGGGAATCAGCCCCAGCATTTT; V: TRBV7-4; D: NA; size: NA; J: TRBJ1-5